The T cell receptor (beta chain) described here comes from a study of human T cells and chemical hapten exposure. Notes on the study in general: Versus controls, expanded TCRs had significantly more large CDR3 similarity clusters.

CDR1 is MNHEY and CDR2 is SMNVEV in the germline V gene (reference sequence). Trimming cost V 0 bases and J 7 bases, with 9 bases left between them. The CDR3 spans 14 residues. Single cDNA molecules in the library carried unique molecular identifiers attached during preparation. Original methodology: Samples held a median of roughly 100,000 TCRs, range about 23,224–700,000. TCRdb redid the calling of the RACE reads with MiXCR, one entry per CDR3 protein. These V and J calls derive from TCRdb rather than the authors' analysis. The data show 180,000 or so distinct CDR3 sequences, 20% to 25% seen once. Comment on this clonotype: The antigen is undetermined.

Time point given: patch test 1, 2 weeks after DPC sensitization. As to treatment: therapeutic diphenylcyclopropenone sensitization with weekly scalp DPC. The input for sequencing was whole blood, taken in connection with sensitization to the hapten diphenylcyclopropenone (DPC). The chain combines TRBV27 with TRBJ1-4; D might be TRBD1 (5 bases). The sequence derives from a woman aged 45 to 65 with alopecia areata. Some clones in this sample may be carry-over from other donors' samples. The CDR3 DNA follows: TGTGCCAGCAGTTTATCTAGGGGTAGTGAAAAACTGTTTTTT. This translates into CASSLSRGSEKLFF.